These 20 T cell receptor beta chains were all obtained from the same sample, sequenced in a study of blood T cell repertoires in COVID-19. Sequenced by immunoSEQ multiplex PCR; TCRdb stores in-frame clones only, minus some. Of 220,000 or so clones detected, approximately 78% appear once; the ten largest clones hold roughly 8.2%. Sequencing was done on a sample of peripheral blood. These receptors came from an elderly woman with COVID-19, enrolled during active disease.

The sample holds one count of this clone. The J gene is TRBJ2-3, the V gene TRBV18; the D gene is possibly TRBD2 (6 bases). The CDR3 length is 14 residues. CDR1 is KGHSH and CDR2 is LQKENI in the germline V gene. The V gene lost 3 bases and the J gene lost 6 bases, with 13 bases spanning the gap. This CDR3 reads CASSPQTAGDTQYF. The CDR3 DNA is TGTGCCAGCTCACCCCAGACTGCGGGGGATACGCAGTATTTT.

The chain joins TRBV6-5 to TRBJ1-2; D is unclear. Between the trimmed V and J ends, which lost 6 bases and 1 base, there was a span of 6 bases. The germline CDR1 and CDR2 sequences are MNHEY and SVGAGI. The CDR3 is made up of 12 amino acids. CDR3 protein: CASRGSNYGYTF. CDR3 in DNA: TGTGCCAGCAGAGGGAGTAACTATGGCTACACCTTC.

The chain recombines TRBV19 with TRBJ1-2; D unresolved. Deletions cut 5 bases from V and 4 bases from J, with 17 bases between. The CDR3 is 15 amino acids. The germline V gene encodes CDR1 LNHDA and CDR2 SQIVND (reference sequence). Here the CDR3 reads CASSVRRSSPYGYTF. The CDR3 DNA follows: TGTGCCAGTAGTGTGCGACGGAGTTCCCCCTATGGCTACACCTTC.

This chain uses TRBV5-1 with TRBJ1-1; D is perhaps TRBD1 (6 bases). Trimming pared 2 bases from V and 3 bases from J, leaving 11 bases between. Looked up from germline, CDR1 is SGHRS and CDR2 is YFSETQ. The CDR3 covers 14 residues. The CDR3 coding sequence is TGCGCCAGCAGCTTCCGGGACACATACACTGAAGCTTTCTTT. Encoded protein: CASSFRDTYTEAFF. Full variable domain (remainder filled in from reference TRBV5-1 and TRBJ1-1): KAGVTQTPRYLIKTRGQQVTLSCSPISGHRSVSWYQQTPGQGLQFLFEYFSETQRNKGNFPGRFSGRQFSNSRSEMNVSTLELGDSALYLCASSFRDTYTEAFFGQGTRLTVV.

In DNA form, the CDR3 reads TGTGCCAGCAAGCCAGGGGCTTCCTACGAGCAGTACTTC. The encoded protein is CASKPGASYEQYF. The chain joins TRBV12-3 or TRBV12-4 to TRBJ2-7; D is possibly TRBD1 (6 bases). The CDR3 has 13 residues. Trimming took 7 bases from V and 1 from J, leaving 11 bases between them.

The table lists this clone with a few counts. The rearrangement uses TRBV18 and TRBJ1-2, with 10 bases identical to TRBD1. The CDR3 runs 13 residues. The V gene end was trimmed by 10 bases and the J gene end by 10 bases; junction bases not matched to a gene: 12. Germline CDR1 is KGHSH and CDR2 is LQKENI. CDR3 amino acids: CATITGTGDVYTF. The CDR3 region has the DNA TGTGCCACCATAACCGGGACAGGGGACGTCTACACCTTC.

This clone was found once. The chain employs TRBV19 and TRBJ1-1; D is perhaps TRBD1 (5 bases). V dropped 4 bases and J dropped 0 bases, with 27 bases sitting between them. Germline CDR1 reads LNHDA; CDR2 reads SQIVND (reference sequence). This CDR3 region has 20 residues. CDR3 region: CASSKTRIIRPGHLNTEAFF. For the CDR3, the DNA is TGTGCCAGTAGTAAGACCCGGATTATTAGGCCTGGACACCTGAACACTGAAGCTTTCTTT.

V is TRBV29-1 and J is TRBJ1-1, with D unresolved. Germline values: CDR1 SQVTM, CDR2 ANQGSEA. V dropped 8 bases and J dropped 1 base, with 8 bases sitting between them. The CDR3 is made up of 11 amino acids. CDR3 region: CSLGRNTEAFF. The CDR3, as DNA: TGCAGCTTGGGGAGGAACACTGAAGCTTTCTTT.

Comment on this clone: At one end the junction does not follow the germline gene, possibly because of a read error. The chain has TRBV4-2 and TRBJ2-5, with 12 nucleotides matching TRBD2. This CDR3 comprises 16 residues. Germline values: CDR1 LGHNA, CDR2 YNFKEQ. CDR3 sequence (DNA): TGTGCCAGCAGCCAAGATATACAGGGACTAGCGGGTTTGCTGCACTTC. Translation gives CASSQDIQGLAGLLHF.

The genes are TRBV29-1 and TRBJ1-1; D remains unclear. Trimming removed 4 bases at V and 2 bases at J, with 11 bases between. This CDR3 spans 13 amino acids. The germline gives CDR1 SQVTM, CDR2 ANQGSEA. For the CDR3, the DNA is TGCAGCGTTGGGTACACACCAAACACTGAAGCTTTCTTT. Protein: CSVGYTPNTEAFF. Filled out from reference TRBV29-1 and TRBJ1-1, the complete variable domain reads SAVISQKPSRDICQRGTSLTIQCQVDSQVTMMFWYRQQPGQSLTLIATANQGSEATYESGFVIDKFPISRPNLTFSTLTVSNMSPEDSSIYLCSVGYTPNTEAFFGQGTRLTVV.

CDR3 protein: CASSEGGGRGNQPQHF. The CDR3 DNA reads TGTGCCAGCAGTGAAGGGGGGGGCCGGGGCAATCAGCCCCAGCATTTT. The V and J genes are TRBV25-1 and TRBJ1-5; tentative D call: TRBD1 (6 bases). This CDR3 has 16 residues. Per the germline V gene, CDR1 is MGHDK and CDR2 is SYGVNS. Trimming removed 2 bases at V and 2 bases at J, with 13 bases between.

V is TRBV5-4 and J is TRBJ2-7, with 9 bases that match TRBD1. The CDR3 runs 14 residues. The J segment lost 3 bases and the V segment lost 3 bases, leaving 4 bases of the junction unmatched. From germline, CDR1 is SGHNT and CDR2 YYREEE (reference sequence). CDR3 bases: TGTGCCAGCAGCTCGAGACAGGGGGGCTACGAGCAGTACTTC. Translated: CASSSRQGGYEQYF.

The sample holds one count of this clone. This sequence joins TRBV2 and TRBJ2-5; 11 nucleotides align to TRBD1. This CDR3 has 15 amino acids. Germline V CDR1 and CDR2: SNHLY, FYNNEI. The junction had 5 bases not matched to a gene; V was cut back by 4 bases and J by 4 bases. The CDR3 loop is CASSGTGGVLETQYF. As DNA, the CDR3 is TGTGCCAGCAGTGGGACAGGGGGCGTTCTAGAGACCCAGTACTTC.

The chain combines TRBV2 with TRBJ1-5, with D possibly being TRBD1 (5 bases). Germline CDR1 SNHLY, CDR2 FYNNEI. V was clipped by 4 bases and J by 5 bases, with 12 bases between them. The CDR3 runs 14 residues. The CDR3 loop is CASSGGRGYQPQHF. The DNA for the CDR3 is TGTGCCAGCAGTGGAGGGCGGGGGTATCAGCCCCAGCATTTT.

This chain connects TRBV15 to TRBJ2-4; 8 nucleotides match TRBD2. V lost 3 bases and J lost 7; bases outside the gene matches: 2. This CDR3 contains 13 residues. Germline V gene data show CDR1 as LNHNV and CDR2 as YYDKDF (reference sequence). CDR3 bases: TGTGCCACCAGCAGTGTAGCGGGGAACATTCAGTACTTC. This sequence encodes CATSSVAGNIQYF.

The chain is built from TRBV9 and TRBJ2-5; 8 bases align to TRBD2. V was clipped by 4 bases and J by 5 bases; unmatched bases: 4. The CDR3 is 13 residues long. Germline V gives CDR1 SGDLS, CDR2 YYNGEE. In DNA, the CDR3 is TGTGCCAGCAGCACAGGACTAGCTGAGACCCAGTACTTC. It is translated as CASSTGLAETQYF. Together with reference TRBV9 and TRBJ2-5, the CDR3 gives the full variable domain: DSGVTQTPKHLITATGQRVTLRCSPRSGDLSVYWYQQSLDQGLQFLIQYYNGEERAKGNILERFSAQQFPDLHSELNLSSLELGDSALYFCASSTGLAETQYFGPGTRLLVL.

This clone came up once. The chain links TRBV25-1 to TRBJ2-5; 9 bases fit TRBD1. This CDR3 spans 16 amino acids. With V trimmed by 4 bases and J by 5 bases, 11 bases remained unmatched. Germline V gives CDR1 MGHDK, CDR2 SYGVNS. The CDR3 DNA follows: TGTGCCAGCAGTGCTCCGGGACAGGGAAGGTGGGAGACCCAGTACTTC. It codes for CASSAPGQGRWETQYF.

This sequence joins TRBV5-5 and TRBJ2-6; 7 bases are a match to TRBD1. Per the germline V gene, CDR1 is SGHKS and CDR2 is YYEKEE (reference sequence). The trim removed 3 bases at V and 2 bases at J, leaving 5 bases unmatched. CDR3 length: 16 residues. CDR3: CASSSLTGAGANVLTF. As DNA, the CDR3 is TGTGCCAGCAGCTCTCTTACAGGGGCTGGGGCCAACGTCCTGACTTTC.

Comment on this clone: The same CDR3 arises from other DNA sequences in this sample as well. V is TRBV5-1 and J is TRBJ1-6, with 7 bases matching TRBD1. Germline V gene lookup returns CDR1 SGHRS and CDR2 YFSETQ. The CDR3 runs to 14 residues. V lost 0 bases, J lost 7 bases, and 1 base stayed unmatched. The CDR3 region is CASSLGQGNSPLHF. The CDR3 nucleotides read TGCGCCAGCAGCTTGGGACAGGGAAATTCACCCCTCCACTTT.

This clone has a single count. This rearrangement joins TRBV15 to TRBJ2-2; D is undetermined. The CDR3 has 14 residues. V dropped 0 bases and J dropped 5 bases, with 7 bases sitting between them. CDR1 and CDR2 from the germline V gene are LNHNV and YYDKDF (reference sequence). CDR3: CATSRDSLTGELFF. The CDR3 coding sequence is TGTGCCACCAGCAGAGATTCCCTAACCGGGGAGCTGTTTTTT.